This TCR beta chain was captured by sequencing in a study of shared clonotypes between healthy human individuals. Whole-study findings and limits: A limitation of the genetic and exposure-history diversity represented arose from few donors.

The run depth of the assay was deep. Produced via immunoSEQ multiplex PCR; TCRdb's table is partial and in-frame only. The repertoire includes 2 million to 2.5 million clones, 90% to 95% of them detected once, and approximately 0.37% sits in the top ten. Trimming cost V 5 bases and J 2 bases, with 16 bases left between them. The germline CDR1 and CDR2 sequences are MNHNS and SASEGT. CDR3 length equals 16 residues. The donors were all Caucasian adults (living in Nashville, Tennessee). Concerning this clone itself: The antigen is undetermined.

Sequenced sample: naive CD4+ T cells from PBMCs. Subset in this sample: CD45RA+ positively selected. This clonotype was sampled from a man aged 18 to 30 in good health. Some clones in this sample may be carry-over from other donors' samples. The V gene is TRBV6-1, the J gene TRBJ1-5; no definite D call. The CDR3 reads CASSQDGPMGNQPQHF. CDR3 DNA sequence: TGTGCCAGCAGTCAAGACGGGCCAATGGGCAATCAGCCCCAGCATTTT.